This record looks at one TCR beta chain sequence and its context. The antigen remains undetermined. This specimen comes from a study of Ad26.COV2.S vaccination and SARS-CoV-2 variants. Points from the study as a whole: Post-vaccination spike-specific CD8+ and CD4+ T cell responses reportedly had substantial breadth.

Treatment indicated: 15 to 20 received Ad26.COV2.S at low or high dose, single or two shots; a few received placebo; per-sample allocation not given. Sampling was performed 63 days after the first vaccine or placebo injection. A Boston donor was an adult aged 18-55 years. Immunization relied on an Ad26 vector, which expressed Wuhan-strain SARS-CoV-2 spike. The CDR3 is 13 amino acids. V lost 8 bases, J lost 7 bases, and 5 bases stayed unmatched. Germline V gene lookup returns CDR1 MGHDK and CDR2 SYGVNS. Sequencing used immunoSEQ multiplex PCR; TCRdb keeps in-frame clones, though not all of them. The sample shows 440,000 or so clones, about nine tenths of them seen only once.

The specimen was peripheral blood, collected in a trial of Ad26.COV2.S vaccine versus placebo. The sequence was obtained from a person between 18 and 60 years old who received the Ad26.COV2.S COVID-19 vaccine or a placebo. This chain links TRBV25-1 with TRBJ2-3; TRBD2 aligns across 11 bases. This CDR3 reads CASGTSGYYTQYF. CDR3 nucleotide sequence: TGTGCCAGCGGGACTAGCGGATATTATACGCAGTATTTT.